Given below is one TCR beta chain in context. Its antigen is unknown. The method behind the library was the immunoSEQ multiplex PCR assay. The multiplex PCR relied on a mix of 60 forward primers for TCR Vbeta segments and 13 reverse primers for TCR Jbeta segments. The CDR3 region of rearranged TCR beta genes was amplified from genomic DNA by a multiplex PCR assay. The Illumina HiSeq System was used to sequence the amplified TCR beta libraries as 87-base-pair reads. Processing in the source paper ran as follows. A later analysis counted tens of millions of unique TCR beta chains across the 640 or so repertoires, and 9 million to 14 million of these chains were shared by at least two donors. A nearest-neighbor algorithm error-corrected the raw reads and collapsed the reads into unique sequences, merging closely related sequences to remove PCR and sequencing errors. To assign V, D and J gene segments, CDR3 sequences were aligned to IMGT reference sequences. Each retained sequence needed at least a six-nucleotide match to both a V gene segment and a J gene segment. Rearrangements were called productive when the CDR3 lacked stop codons and stayed in frame with V and J; all others were non-productive. Following IMGT convention, CDR3 was defined as the stretch from the second conserved V-encoded cysteine to the conserved J-encoded phenylalanine. The earlier analysis of 550 to 650 of the donors excluded any sequence lacking an unambiguous match to a single V gene segment. An earlier analysis of under 750 of the donors called V segments functional above 56.7% productive rearrangements and segregating when the between-donor standard deviation exceeded 5%. A statistical classification framework was developed to diagnose cytomegalovirus status using the catalog of TCR beta chain sequences. A later analysis assigned V and J genes by comparing TCR nucleotide sequences with IMGT/GENE-DB human TR gene sequences. In a later analysis, CDR3 sequences and most-parsimonious VDJ recombination scenarios were assigned using the TCRdist pipeline. In a later analysis, each TCR beta chain was defined by its CDR3 amino acid sequence together with its V-gene family, and reads without a unique V-gene family were excluded. As a way to deal with suspected cross-contamination and a sequencing artifact, a later analysis dropped under 600 nucleotide sequences that were highly shared and had low generation probability. For each public chain, a later analysis derived a clonal expansion index from normalized ranks of inferred template counts within each repertoire. A later analysis computed generation probabilities with a VDJ recombination model fitted to out-of-frame rearrangements, and checked the results against IGoR. In a later analysis, TCR-TCR, TCR-HLA and TCR-CMV co-occurrence was scored with hypergeometric tests, and a repertoire-size bias correction was applied to TCR pairs. To estimate false discovery rates, a later analysis permuted the HLA or CMV assignments 20 times. In a later analysis, co-occurring TCRs were grouped using DBSCAN, and TCRdist sequence similarity was added for clustering within HLA-allele-positive subsets. Repertoires with fewer than 30,000 or more than 120,000 public chains, plus five repertoires with anomalous nucleotide sharing, were excluded from co-occurrence clustering. TCRdb took this table from immuneACCESS and kept in-frame rearrangements with V and J called. Such tables lack part of the clones; where checked against another copy, unresolved V genes explain under half of the gap, and the rest is unexplained. The V and J calls and clone size were taken over from that table, and D and trimming were inferred from the DNA. This sample's records show about 150,000 clones. 1.5% to 2% of the sample comes from the top ten.

The cohort comprised 666 healthy bone marrow donors. All cohort members were sampled while nominally healthy, although unrecorded immune exposures were likely present. The donor tested CMV seronegative and was one of the 352 seronegative cohort members. A peripheral blood sample was provided by each donor, and peripheral blood mononuclear cells were used for TCR beta sequencing. Genomic DNA extraction from the blood cell samples was performed with the Qiagen DNeasy Blood Extraction Kit. These data come from a study of cytomegalovirus exposure and HLA in healthy donors (dated by TCRdb to about 2017). Some background on the complete study: An earlier analysis of 587 of the donors reported 250 to 300 Gb of sequence data and about 100 million unique TCR beta sequences from 150 million to 200 million T cells. About 280 gigabases of sequencing data and around 85 million unique TCR sequences made up an early release that covered approximately 620 HLA-typed donors. Of the roughly 400 genotyped donors, approximately 81% were placed in the genetic ancestry cluster associated with self-reported Caucasian donors. The study aimed to test whether signatures of past pathogen exposure could be identified by cataloging public T cell receptors. The T cell repertoires of some 670 subjects were profiled by immunosequencing and related to cytomegalovirus serostatus. Along with the roughly 700-subject first cohort, a separate validation cohort of over 90 different subjects was used. High-throughput TCR immunosequencing, statistical association of individual TCRs with disease status, and machine learning were combined to predict cytomegalovirus infection status. To study patterns of TCR occurrence, a later analysis re-analyzed previously published TCR beta repertoires from several hundred donors and added high-resolution HLA genotyping. In the later analysis, no new phenotypic data were used to find candidate immune exposures; instead, reliance was placed on TCR beta sequences and their occurrence across donors. To decide whether each TCR beta V gene segment behaved as functional or pseudogenic, an earlier analysis of approximately 590 of the donors relied on high-throughput TCR beta sequencing. Donor age, sex, ethnicity and CMV serostatus were collected together with the repertoire data. A later genetic analysis used genome-wide SNP genotypes for about three fifths of the 666 donors, treating that subset as a discovery cohort. Every repertoire in the discovery cohort had been generated on one and the same sequencing platform. HLA typing included class I and class II loci at four-digit resolution. Typing coverage varied by locus: about 629-630 donors for A, B, C, DRB1 and DQB1; more than 500 for DQA1; 606 for DPA1; more than 450 for DPB1. Because of strong linkage in the cohort, four to six DR-DQ haplotypes were treated as single units for association and clustering. On average, around 240,000 unique TCR beta nucleotide sequences were sequenced per donor among 350 to 400 genotyped donors of the cohort, with roughly 20% of those sequences being non-productive. Study-wide conclusions, independent of this receptor: Because counts were too low, seventeen rarely observed V segments, including chromosome 9 orphons, were excluded from the earlier analysis of several hundred of the donors. Because some donors lacked HLA typing at each locus, the association tests relied only on the typed subset. When HLA alleles, especially DR and DQ, strongly co-occurred, TCR associations were difficult to assign to individual alleles. In an earlier analysis of some 540 of the donors, most TCR beta V segments appeared in productive rearrangements about 90% or about 30% of the time, broadly matching IMGT annotations. A later analysis associated about 17,000 TCR beta sequences with specific HLA alleles at a false discovery rate of 0.05. In a later genetic analysis, fewer N-insertions in productive TCRs were reported among donors in an Asian-associated ancestry cluster than the roughly 700-donor mean. In a later genetic analysis, a missense DCLRE1C variant was associated with V-gene and J-gene trimming of TCR beta chains, and the association was replicated in an independent cohort. A few of the identified cytomegalovirus-associated TCR beta chains were confirmed in vitro to be specific for cytomegalovirus antigens. Some IMGT-functional V segments, including TRBV6-2 and TRBV6-3, could not be told apart with the 87-base-pair reads, so those segments were excluded. In a later analysis, most CMV-associated TCR beta chains were found to appear HLA-restricted, with HLA associations seemingly driven largely by CMV exposure. Linkage disequilibrium might explain the correlated functional status among segregating V segments, but an unknown experimental factor could not be ruled out. According to a later analysis, parvovirus B19, influenza, CMV and Epstein-Barr virus appeared linked to several top co-occurrence clusters. According to the authors, the approach could potentially be generalized to other disease states and immunological phenotypes. In a later analysis, TCR association rates were found to vary across HLA loci, with the most associated TCRs seen for DRB1 alleles and the fewest for HLA-C alleles. Across donors, most TCR sequences were observed very rarely, whereas some public TCRs were present in many individuals. Roughly uniform sequencing depth across donors was assumed in presence/absence analyses, although this assumption may not hold. A further reported finding was that TCR beta sequences accurately predicted the HLA-A and HLA-B alleles for most subjects in the first cohort. In the study, around 150 TCR beta chains were listed as associated with cytomegalovirus. Cytomegalovirus status was reported to be diagnosed by the classifier with high specificity and sensitivity in both the original and validation cohorts. A cluster of highly shared sequence variants was judged likely to represent a technical artifact of the sequencing pipeline. The only immune exposure information available for the cohort was CMV serostatus. A later analysis found that HLA-associated TCR beta chains were more clonally expanded and had lower generation probabilities than equally common non-associated chains. This cohort had only TCR beta chains sequenced, and the lack of alpha or paired-chain data limited which features could be detected.

The CDR3 spans 12 residues, from the cysteine through the phenylalanine. Here the CDR3 DNA is all that survives: 36 bases in frame from base 1. V and J lose 8 bases and 4 bases, and a span of 11 bases separates them. As encoded in the germline V gene, CDR1 is LGHNA while CDR2 is YNFKEQ. The chain is encoded by TRBV4-2 joined to TRBJ1-2, with an unclear D gene assignment. The specimen sequenced was PBMCs. The source of this sequence is a woman in her fifties or sixties in good health and CMV-seronegative. The CDR3 corresponds to CASSEEGYGYTF. The bases are TGTGCCAGCTCGGAGGAGGGCTATGGCTACACCTTC.